The 31 T cell receptor beta chains below all came from one sample that was sequenced in a study of blood T cell repertoires in COVID-19. The table came from immunoSEQ multiplex PCR; TCRdb's copy has only in-frame clones and leaves some out. The data hold 150,000 or so clones, with approximately 89% observed a single time. Input material: peripheral blood. The source of these receptors is a man aged 45-60 years with acute or convalescent COVID-19.

The V and J genes are TRBV9 and TRBJ1-2; 8 nucleotides align to TRBD1. V lost 0 bases and J lost 4; bases outside the gene matches: 5. Looked up from germline, CDR1 is SGDLS and CDR2 is YYNGEE. The CDR3 spans 15 residues. The CDR3 region has the DNA TGTGCCAGCAGCGTAGGAGGGACAGGCCCCTATGGCTACACCTTC. Protein: CASSVGGTGPYGYTF.

The CDR3 bases are TGTGCCAGCAGTACCCCAGGACGGGGGGCGAAAACTGAAGCTTTCTTT. Protein product: CASSTPGRGAKTEAFF. The genes are TRBV28 and TRBJ1-1; tentatively, D is TRBD1 (6 bases). CDR1 and CDR2 (germline): MDHEN, SYDVKM. The CDR3 runs to 16 residues. Trimming took off 5 bases at V and 5 bases at J, with 21 bases between the two ends.

The chain has TRBV11-2 and TRBJ1-3; unclear D gene. The germline V and J ends were trimmed by 5 bases and 1 base, with 18 bases remaining between them. CDR3 length equals 17 residues. Germline V CDR1 and CDR2: SGHAT, FQNNGV. CDR3 loop: CASSRSLTSNSGNTIYF. CDR3 in DNA: TGTGCCAGCAGCCGTTCCCTGACAAGTAATTCTGGAAACACCATATATTTT.

The gene calls are TRBV7-9 and TRBJ2-1; 10 positions agree with TRBD1. V shed 8 bases and J 5 bases; nucleotides not matched to a gene: 9. The CDR3 is made up of 15 amino acids. CDR1 SEHNR and CDR2 FQNEAQ come from the germline V gene (reference sequence). The CDR3 protein is CASSRKGTGDNEQFF. For the CDR3, the DNA is TGTGCCAGCTCCCGCAAGGGGACAGGGGACAATGAGCAGTTCTTC.

The rearrangement uses TRBV7-3 and TRBJ2-3; 7 nucleotides agree with TRBD2. CDR3 length: 16 residues. V trimming: 5 bases; J trimming: 1 base; junction bases outside the gene matches: 9. Germline V gene data show CDR1 as SGHTA and CDR2 as FQGTGA. The CDR3 coding sequence is TGTGCCAGCAGCCCCGGCTCGAGCGGGGGCACAGATACGCAGTATTTT. Protein: CASSPGSSGGTDTQYF.

The chain has TRBV12-3 or TRBV12-4 and TRBJ1-2; D is uncertain. The CDR3 totals 12 residues. Trimming left V 6 bases short and J 2 bases short, with 7 bases between. CDR3 in amino acids: CASRLGNYGYTF. Here the CDR3 DNA reads TGTGCCAGCAGACTCGGGAACTATGGCTACACCTTC.

J is TRBJ1-2 and V is TRBV18, with TRBD1 matching over 7 bases. The V gene's germline CDR1 is KGHSH and CDR2 LQKENI. V dropped 5 bases and J dropped 8; count of bases not matched to a gene: 8. The CDR3 loop spans 13 amino acids. CDR3 region: CASSEDRVRGYTF. In nucleotides, the CDR3 is TGTGCCAGCTCAGAAGACAGGGTTCGCGGCTACACCTTC.

The chain joins TRBV7-2 to TRBJ1-2; maybe TRBD1 (5 bases). With 1 base removed from V and 5 bases from J, the gap between germline ends came to 14 bases. The CDR3 loop spans 15 amino acids. Per the germline V gene, CDR1 is SGHTA and CDR2 is FQGNSA. The DNA for the CDR3 is TGTGCCAGCAGCTTAGGGGGGGGTGCCGCTTATGGCTACACCTTC. Protein product: CASSLGGGAAYGYTF.

V usage is TRBV5-4 and J usage is TRBJ1-6, with TRBD1 identical over 9 bases. Germline V gene data show CDR1 as SGHNT and CDR2 as YYREEE (reference sequence). Germline trimming cut 6 bases from V and 8 bases from J; bases unmatched to any gene: 18. The CDR3 extends over 18 amino acids. The CDR3 DNA reads TGTGCCAGCAACCGCGGGACAGGGACGGGCAGGATGGATTCACCCCTCCACTTT. Its translation is CASNRGTGTGRMDSPLHF.

V gene TRBV7-6 combines with J gene TRBJ1-6, with 8 bases lining up with TRBD1. This CDR3 contains 16 residues. After removal of 1 base from V and 10 bases from J, the junction contained 9 bases not matched to a gene. CDR1 SGHVS and CDR2 FNYEAQ come from the germline V gene. The CDR3 spells CASSLVDRVGGSPLHF. The CDR3 DNA reads as TGTGCCAGCAGCTTAGTGGACAGGGTAGGGGGATCACCCCTCCACTTT.

The rearrangement joins TRBV5-5 to TRBJ1-2; D is unclear. The CDR3 length is 16 residues. Trimming shortened V by 0 bases and J by 4 bases, and 16 bases separated the two germline ends. From germline, CDR1 is SGHKS and CDR2 YYEKEE (reference sequence). The CDR3 spells CASSLAGTVPTYGYTF. The CDR3 DNA follows: TGTGCCAGCAGCTTGGCCGGTACGGTGCCTACCTATGGCTACACCTTC. Filled out from reference TRBV5-5 and TRBJ1-2, the complete variable domain reads DAGVTQSPTHLIKTRGQQVTLRCSPISGHKSVSWYQQVLGQGPQFIFQYYEKEERGRGNFPDRFSARQFPNYSSELNVNALLLGDSALYLCASSLAGTVPTYGYTFGSGTRLTVV.

The chain joins TRBV28 to TRBJ1-2, with a weak D call TRBD1 (6 bases). The CDR3 runs 16 residues. Germline V CDR1 and CDR2: MDHEN, SYDVKM. Trimming removed 3 bases at V and 8 bases at J, with 22 bases between. The CDR3 coding sequence is TGTGCCAGCAGTTTCAGGACAGTAGCCCTGTCGCGGGGCTACACCTTC. The encoded protein is CASSFRTVALSRGYTF.

A few counts support this clone. The chain is built from TRBV18 and TRBJ1-4; tentatively, D is TRBD1 (5 bases). V was shortened by 4 bases and J by 3 bases, with 15 bases between the two germline ends. The CDR3 loop spans 16 amino acids. Germline V gene lookup returns CDR1 KGHSH and CDR2 LQKENI. The DNA of the CDR3 is TGTGCCAGCTCACTTTCCCAGGGCAACGCTAATGAAAAACTGTTTTTT. It is translated as CASSLSQGNANEKLFF.

This clone was observed a few times. The V call is TRBV11-3, the J call TRBJ1-4; 9 nucleotides match TRBD1. V trimming: 4 bases; J trimming: 8 bases; junction bases outside the gene matches: 5. The CDR3 loop spans 14 amino acids. Germline V gives CDR1 SGHNT, CDR2 YENEEA. This CDR3 reads CASSSTGGREKLFF. CDR3 coding DNA: TGTGCCAGCAGCTCGACAGGGGGTCGGGAAAAACTGTTTTTT.

About this clone itself: Other nucleotide sequences from this sample produce the same CDR3. The V and J genes are TRBV18 and TRBJ1-5, with TRBD1 matching 9 bases. The CDR3 sequence is 15 residues long. Germline lookup yields CDR1 KGHSH and CDR2 LQKENI. The V segment lost 3 bases and the J segment 4 bases; nucleotides outside the gene matches: 4. CDR3 DNA sequence: TGTGCCAGCTCACCGGGACAGGGCTCGAATCAGCCCCAGCATTTT. Protein sequence: CASSPGQGSNQPQHF.

V and J are TRBV7-2 and TRBJ1-4; 8 positions agree with TRBD1. The CDR3 runs 14 residues. With V trimmed by 1 base and J by 5 bases, 0 bases remained unmatched. In germline, CDR1 is SGHTA, CDR2 FQGNSA. In nucleotides, the CDR3 is TGTGCCAGCAGCTTAGGGACAGGGAATGAAAAACTGTTTTTT. It specifies CASSLGTGNEKLFF.

This chain joins TRBV7-2 and TRBJ2-1; 9 nucleotides align to TRBD2. CDR1 is SGHTA and CDR2 is FQGNSA in the germline V gene. Trimming took 6 bases from V and 2 from J; bases not matched to a gene: 8. The CDR3 runs 16 residues. The DNA for the CDR3 is TGTGCCAGCAGGCTTGCGAGACTAGCGGCCTACAATGAGCAGTTCTTC. As protein: CASRLARLAAYNEQFF.

The J gene is TRBJ1-3, the V gene TRBV6-5; possible D gene TRBD1, 5 bases. The germline V gene has CDR1 MNHEY and CDR2 SVGAGI. Trimming cost V 2 bases and J 2 bases, with 10 bases left between them. This CDR3 is 15 amino acids long. The CDR3 sequence is CASSYIGVAGNTIYF. The CDR3 DNA sequence: TGTGCCAGCAGTTACATAGGGGTCGCTGGAAACACCATATATTTT.

The CDR3 DNA is TGCACCAGCAGCTCCTACTCCGGGACACCCTATGGCTACACCTTC. Encoded protein: CTSSSYSGTPYGYTF. The rearrangement links TRBV1 to TRBJ1-2; the DNA was not used to check the table's D call, TRBD1. TRBV1 is classified as a pseudogene. The CDR3 is 15 amino acids.

The chain has TRBV21-1 and TRBJ1-5; TRBD1, the table's D call, was not compared with the DNA. TRBV21-1 is shown as a pseudogene. The CDR3 consists of 21 residues. The CDR3 nucleotides read TGTGCCAGCAGGGGCCGGGACAGGGCTCCATCCCTTAACTATAGCAATCAGCCCCAGCATTTT. This sequence encodes CASRGRDRAPSLNYSNQPQHF.

The chain uses TRBV18 and TRBJ1-1, with 7 bases aligning to TRBD1. This CDR3 has 13 residues. Trimming at V came to 5 bases and at J to 5 bases, leaving 5 bases not matched to a gene. Germline V gene lookup returns CDR1 KGHSH and CDR2 LQKENI. CDR3 sequence (DNA): TGTGCCAGCTCATCCCGACAGGGAACTGAAGCTTTCTTT. Encoded protein: CASSSRQGTEAFF.

The chain recombines TRBV7-2 with TRBJ1-1; D gene unclear. Trimming removed 2 bases from V and 3 bases from J, with 10 bases in between. Germline CDR1 SGHTA, CDR2 FQGNSA. The CDR3 runs 14 residues. CDR3 amino acids: CASSLLGWYTEAFF. The CDR3 DNA sequence: TGTGCCAGCAGCTTATTGGGCTGGTACACTGAAGCTTTCTTT.

The rearrangement joins TRBV28 to TRBJ2-7; 10 nucleotides align to TRBD2. Germline V gene lookup returns CDR1 MDHEN and CDR2 SYDVKM. The CDR3 runs to 14 residues. V gave up 4 bases and J gave up 1 base; unmatched junction bases: 1. The CDR3 bases are TGTGCCAGCAGTTCGGGACTAGCGTCCTACGAGCAGTACTTC. Residues: CASSSGLASYEQYF.

The rearrangement links TRBV7-2 to TRBJ2-7; tentative D call: TRBD1 (6 bases). CDR1 SGHTA and CDR2 FQGNSA come from the germline V gene. With 1 base removed from V and 4 bases from J, the gap between germline ends came to 11 bases. This CDR3 has 14 residues. The CDR3 region is CASSLVAGAYEQYF. The CDR3 nucleotides are TGTGCCAGCAGCTTAGTGGCAGGGGCATACGAGCAGTACTTC.

CDR3 region: CASTRDRLSEQYF. As DNA, the CDR3 is TGTGCCAGCACCCGGGACAGGCTCTCCGAGCAGTACTTC. The chain uses TRBV28 and TRBJ2-7; 8 bases line up with TRBD1. The germline gives CDR1 MDHEN, CDR2 SYDVKM. After removal of 7 bases from V and 6 bases from J, the junction contained 8 bases not matched to a gene. This CDR3 comprises 13 residues.

The chain joins TRBV20-1 to TRBJ1-1, with 8 bases that match TRBD1. V lost 5 bases to trimming and J lost 7 bases; unmatched junction nucleotides: 3. Germline V gene sequence: CDR1 DFQATT, CDR2 SNEGSKA (reference sequence). The CDR3 runs to 11 residues. The CDR3 coding sequence is TGCAGTGCTGGACAGGGTAATGAAGCTTTCTTT. Its translation: CSAGQGNEAFF.

The rearrangement joins TRBV5-1 to TRBJ1-1; 8 bases are shared with TRBD1. CDR1 SGHRS and CDR2 YFSETQ come from the germline V gene. This CDR3 comprises 15 residues. V was pared by 2 bases and J by 2 bases, with 5 bases of the junction left unmatched. CDR3: CASSFGAGGNTEAFF. CDR3 nucleotides: TGCGCCAGCAGCTTCGGGGCAGGGGGCAACACTGAAGCTTTCTTT.

This clone appeared a few times. V is TRBV2 and J is TRBJ2-3; no firm D call. The V end was cut by 8 bases, the J end by 4 bases, with 7 bases between. This CDR3 is built from 11 residues. Germline V gene data show CDR1 as SNHLY and CDR2 as FYNNEI. For the CDR3, the DNA is TGTGCCAGCCTCTTTTCAGATACGCAGTATTTT. Its translation: CASLFSDTQYF.

The V gene is TRBV28, the J gene TRBJ1-6; D possibly corresponds to TRBD1 (6 bases). Per germline, CDR1 MDHEN and CDR2 SYDVKM. V lost 6 bases, J lost 8 bases, and 11 bases lay in between. The CDR3 length is 13 residues. CDR3 residues: CASRTDRYSPLHF. In DNA, the CDR3 is TGTGCCAGCAGAACAGACAGGTATTCACCCCTCCACTTT.

The chain carries TRBV7-9 and TRBJ2-7; 13 bases match TRBD2. The CDR3 covers 15 residues. Germline V lookup: CDR1 SEHNR, CDR2 FQNEAQ (reference sequence). V shed 4 bases and J 7 bases; nucleotides not matched to a gene: 7. In nucleotides, the CDR3 is TGTGCCAGCAGCTCGCGGGGGACTAGCGGGACTGAGCAGTACTTC. Residues: CASSSRGTSGTEQYF. Using reference TRBV7-9 and TRBJ2-7 for the parts outside the CDR3, the full variable domain is DTGVSQNPRHKITKRGQNVTFRCDPISEHNRLYWYRQTLGQGPEFLTYFQNEAQLEKSRLLSDRFSAERPKGSFSTLEIQRTEQGDSAMYLCASSSRGTSGTEQYFGPGTRLTVT.

V and J are TRBV10-3 and TRBJ1-3, with D perhaps TRBD1 (5 bases). Between the trimmed V and J ends, which lost 2 bases and 3 bases, there was a span of 8 bases. This CDR3 contains 14 residues. Germline CDR1 reads ENHRY; CDR2 reads SYGVKD. The CDR3 loop is CAISEGTYGNTIYF. CDR3 nucleotide sequence: TGTGCCATCAGTGAGGGGACTTATGGAAACACCATATATTTT.